A selection of T cell receptor beta chains follows, all from one sample in a study of synovial regulatory T cells in juvenile arthritis. Sequenced by immunoSEQ multiplex PCR; TCRdb stores in-frame clones only, minus some. Its listing shows 7,500 to 10,000 clones. Sequencing used Treg cells from blood. These receptors originate from a donor younger than 30 with juvenile idiopathic arthritis. Both conserved end residues are part of each CDR3. Fields, in order: CDR3 protein, J gene, V gene.

CDR3aa: CASSAQPGLRGEQYF; j_gene: TRBJ2-7; v_gene: TRBV27
CDR3aa: CASSPQGASRETQYF; j_gene: TRBJ2-5; v_gene: TRBV6-6
CDR3aa: CASSRRGAFF; j_gene: TRBJ1-1; v_gene: TRBV2
CDR3aa: CASSASGGYEQYF; j_gene: TRBJ2-7; v_gene: TRBV6-1
CDR3aa: CASSPEVAGETGELFF; j_gene: TRBJ2-2; v_gene: TRBV4-1
CDR3aa: CASSLAERNEKLFF; j_gene: TRBJ1-4; v_gene: TRBV11-2
CDR3aa: CAISELGSGRPTYNEQFF; j_gene: TRBJ2-1; v_gene: TRBV10-3
CDR3aa: CASRQNIRPRQYF; j_gene: TRBJ2-3; v_gene: TRBV6-1
CDR3aa: CASSLRTTYNEQFF; j_gene: TRBJ2-1; v_gene: TRBV4-1
CDR3aa: CASRIGSSSYNEQFF; j_gene: TRBJ2-1; v_gene: TRBV6-1
CDR3aa: CASSPRDYNEQFF; j_gene: TRBJ2-1; v_gene: TRBV4-1
CDR3aa: CASSRFGTSGVNTGELFF; j_gene: TRBJ2-2; v_gene: TRBV27
CDR3aa: CASSQDVIRALTQYF; j_gene: TRBJ2-5; v_gene: TRBV4-1
CDR3aa: CASSVSAGTAKNIQYF; j_gene: TRBJ2-4; v_gene: TRBV6-1
CDR3aa: CASSPYFTDIYGYTF; j_gene: TRBJ1-2; v_gene: TRBV18
CDR3aa: CASSQGDQPLYEQYF; j_gene: TRBJ2-7; v_gene: TRBV4-1
CDR3aa: CASSRGGQDYGYTF; j_gene: TRBJ1-2; v_gene: TRBV7-2
CDR3aa: CASSRPDGNQPQHF; j_gene: TRBJ1-5; v_gene: TRBV6-1
CDR3aa: CASSQVPRGYTF; j_gene: TRBJ1-2; v_gene: TRBV18
CDR3aa: CASSLGLYQPQHF; j_gene: TRBJ1-5; v_gene: TRBV5-6
CDR3aa: CASSDSPYEQYF; j_gene: TRBJ2-7; v_gene: TRBV25-1
CDR3aa: CASSLEGLSSYNEQFF; j_gene: TRBJ2-1; v_gene: TRBV7-2
CDR3aa: CASSYAGVAGGYTF; j_gene: TRBJ1-2; v_gene: TRBV5-4
CDR3aa: CATRDRGNQPQHF; j_gene: TRBJ1-5; v_gene: TRBV6-5
CDR3aa: CASSPAVLETQYF; j_gene: TRBJ2-5; v_gene: TRBV18
CDR3aa: CASSRQGGNEQFF; j_gene: TRBJ2-1; v_gene: TRBV27
CDR3aa: CASIPDRGSNQPQHF; j_gene: TRBJ1-5; v_gene: TRBV2
CDR3aa: CAISNSSSYNEQFF; j_gene: TRBJ2-1; v_gene: TRBV10-3